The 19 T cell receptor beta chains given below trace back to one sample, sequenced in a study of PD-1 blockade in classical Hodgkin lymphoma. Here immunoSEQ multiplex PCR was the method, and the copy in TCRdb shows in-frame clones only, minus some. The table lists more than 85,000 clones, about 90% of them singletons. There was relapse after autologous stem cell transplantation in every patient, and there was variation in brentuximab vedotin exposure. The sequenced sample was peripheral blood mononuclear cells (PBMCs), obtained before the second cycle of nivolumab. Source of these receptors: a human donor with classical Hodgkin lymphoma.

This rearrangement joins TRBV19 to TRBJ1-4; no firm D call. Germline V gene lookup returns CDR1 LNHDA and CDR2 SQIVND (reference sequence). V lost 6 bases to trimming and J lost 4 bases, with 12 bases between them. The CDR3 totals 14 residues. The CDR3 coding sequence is TGTGCCAGTAGGTTCGGGAGGCGTAATGAAAAACTGTTTTTT. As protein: CASRFGRRNEKLFF. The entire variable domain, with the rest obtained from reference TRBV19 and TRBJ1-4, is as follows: DGGITQSPKYLFRKEGQNVTLSCEQNLNHDAMYWYRQDPGQGLRLIYYSQIVNDFQKGDIAEGYSVSREKKESFPLTVTSAQKNPTAFYLCASRFGRRNEKLFFGSGTQLSVL.

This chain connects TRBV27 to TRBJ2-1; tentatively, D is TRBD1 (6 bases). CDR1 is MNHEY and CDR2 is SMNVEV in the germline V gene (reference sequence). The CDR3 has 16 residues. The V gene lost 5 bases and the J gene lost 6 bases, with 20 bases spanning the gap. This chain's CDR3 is CASSPSTGDTGNEQFF. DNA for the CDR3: TGTGCCAGCAGTCCTTCGACAGGCGACACGGGCAATGAGCAGTTCTTC.

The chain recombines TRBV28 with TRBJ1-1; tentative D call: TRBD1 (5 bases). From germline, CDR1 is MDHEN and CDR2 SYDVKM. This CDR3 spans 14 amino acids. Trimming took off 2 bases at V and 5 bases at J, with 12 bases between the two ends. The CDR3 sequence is CASSLITGGTEAFF. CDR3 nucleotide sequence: TGTGCCAGCAGTTTAATTACAGGCGGAACTGAAGCTTTCTTT.

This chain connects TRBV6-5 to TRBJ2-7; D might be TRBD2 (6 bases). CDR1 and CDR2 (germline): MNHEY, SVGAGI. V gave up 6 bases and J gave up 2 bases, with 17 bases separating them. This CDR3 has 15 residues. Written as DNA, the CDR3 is TGTGCCAGCAGGCCCGCCGGGACTCCTCCCTACGAGCAGTACTTC. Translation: CASRPAGTPPYEQYF.

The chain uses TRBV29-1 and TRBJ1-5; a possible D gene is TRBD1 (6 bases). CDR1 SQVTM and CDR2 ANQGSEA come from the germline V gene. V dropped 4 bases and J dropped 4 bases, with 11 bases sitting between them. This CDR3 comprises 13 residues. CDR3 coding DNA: TGCAGCGTTGCCAGGGGACCTAATCAGCCCCAGCATTTT. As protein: CSVARGPNQPQHF.

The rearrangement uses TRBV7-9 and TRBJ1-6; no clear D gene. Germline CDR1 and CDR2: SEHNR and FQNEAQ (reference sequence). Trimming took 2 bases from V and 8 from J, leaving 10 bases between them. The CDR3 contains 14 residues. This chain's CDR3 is CASSLSQRDSPLHF. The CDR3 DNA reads TGTGCCAGCAGCTTATCCCAACGGGATTCACCCCTCCACTTT.

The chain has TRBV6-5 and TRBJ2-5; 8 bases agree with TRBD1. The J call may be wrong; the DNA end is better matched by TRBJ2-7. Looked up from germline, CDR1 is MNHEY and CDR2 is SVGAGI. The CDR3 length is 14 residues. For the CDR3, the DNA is TGTGCCAGCAGTTACATGGACAGGGTATACGAGCAGTACTTC. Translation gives CASSYMDRVYEQYF.

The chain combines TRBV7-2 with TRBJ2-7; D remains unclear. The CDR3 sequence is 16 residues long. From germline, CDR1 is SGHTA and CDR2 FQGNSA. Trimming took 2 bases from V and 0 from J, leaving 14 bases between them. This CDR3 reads CASSLPTLTGSYEQYF. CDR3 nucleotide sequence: TGTGCCAGCAGCTTACCGACACTTACTGGCTCCTACGAGCAGTACTTC.

The CDR3 sequence is CASRPSGTSSYNEQFF. Written as DNA, the CDR3 is TGTGCCAGTAGACCTAGCGGGACCAGCTCCTACAATGAGCAGTTCTTC. The rearrangement uses TRBV19 and TRBJ2-1; TRBD2 aligns across 9 bases. This CDR3 has 16 residues. With V trimmed by 6 bases and J by 0 bases, 6 bases remained unmatched. In germline, CDR1 is LNHDA, CDR2 SQIVND (reference sequence). Based on the CDR3 plus reference TRBV19 and TRBJ2-1, the full variable domain is DGGITQSPKYLFRKEGQNVTLSCEQNLNHDAMYWYRQDPGQGLRLIYYSQIVNDFQKGDIAEGYSVSREKKESFPLTVTSAQKNPTAFYLCASRPSGTSSYNEQFFGPGTRLTVL.

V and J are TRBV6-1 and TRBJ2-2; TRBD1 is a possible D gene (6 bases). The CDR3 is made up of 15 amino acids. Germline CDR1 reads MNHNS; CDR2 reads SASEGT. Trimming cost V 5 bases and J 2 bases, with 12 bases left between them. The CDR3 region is CASSFRGVNTGELFF. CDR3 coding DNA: TGTGCCAGCAGTTTCAGGGGCGTAAACACCGGGGAGCTGTTTTTT.

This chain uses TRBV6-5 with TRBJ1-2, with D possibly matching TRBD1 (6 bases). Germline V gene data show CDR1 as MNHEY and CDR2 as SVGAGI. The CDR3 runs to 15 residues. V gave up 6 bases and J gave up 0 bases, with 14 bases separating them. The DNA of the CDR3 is TGTGCCAGCAGGAGACAGGTCTTAGCTAACTATGGCTACACCTTC. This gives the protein CASRRQVLANYGYTF.

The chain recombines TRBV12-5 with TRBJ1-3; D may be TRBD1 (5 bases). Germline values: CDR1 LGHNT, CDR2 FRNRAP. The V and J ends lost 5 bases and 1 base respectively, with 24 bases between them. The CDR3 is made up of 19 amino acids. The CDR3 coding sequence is TGTGCTAGTGGTCTGGGGCTTGGGGATCGTTCGGCTTCTGGAAACACCATATATTTT. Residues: CASGLGLGDRSASGNTIYF.

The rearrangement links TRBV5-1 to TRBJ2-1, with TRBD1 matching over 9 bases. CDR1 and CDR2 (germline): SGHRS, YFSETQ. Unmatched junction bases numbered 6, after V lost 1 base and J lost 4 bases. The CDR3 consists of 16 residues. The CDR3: CASSLSTGQGYNEQFF. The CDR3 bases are TGCGCCAGCAGCTTGAGTACGGGACAGGGATACAATGAGCAGTTCTTC.

The CDR3 bases are TGTGCCAGCAGCTTGGGGACAGGGGCCCTCAGGAACACTGAAGCTTTCTTT. This sequence encodes CASSLGTGALRNTEAFF. V usage is TRBV5-4 and J usage is TRBJ1-1; the match to TRBD1 covers 9 bases. V shed 0 bases and J 1 base; nucleotides not matched to a gene: 7. The germline V gene has CDR1 SGHNT and CDR2 YYREEE (reference sequence). CDR3 length: 17 residues.

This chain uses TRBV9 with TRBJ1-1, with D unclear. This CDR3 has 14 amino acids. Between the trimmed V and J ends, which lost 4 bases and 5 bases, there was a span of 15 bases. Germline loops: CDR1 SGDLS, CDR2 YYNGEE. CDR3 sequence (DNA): TGTGCCAGCAGCTACTCTTTCCAAGGAACTGAAGCTTTCTTT. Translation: CASSYSFQGTEAFF.

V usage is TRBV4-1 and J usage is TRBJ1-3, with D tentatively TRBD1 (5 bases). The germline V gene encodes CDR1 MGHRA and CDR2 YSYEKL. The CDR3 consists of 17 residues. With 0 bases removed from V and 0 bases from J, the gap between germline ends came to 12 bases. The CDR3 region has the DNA TGCGCCAGCAGCCAAGATATCGGGGCCGACTCTGGAAACACCATATATTTT. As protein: CASSQDIGADSGNTIYF.

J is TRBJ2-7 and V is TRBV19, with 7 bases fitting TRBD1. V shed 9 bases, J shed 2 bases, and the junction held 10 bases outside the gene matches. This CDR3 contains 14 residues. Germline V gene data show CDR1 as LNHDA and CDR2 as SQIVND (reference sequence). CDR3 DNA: TGTGCCAGCAGAGACAGGGCCGGAACCTACGAGCAGTACTTC. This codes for CASRDRAGTYEQYF. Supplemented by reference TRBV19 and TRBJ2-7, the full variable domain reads DGGITQSPKYLFRKEGQNVTLSCEQNLNHDAMYWYRQDPGQGLRLIYYSQIVNDFQKGDIAEGYSVSREKKESFPLTVTSAQKNPTAFYLCASRDRAGTYEQYFGPGTRLTVT.

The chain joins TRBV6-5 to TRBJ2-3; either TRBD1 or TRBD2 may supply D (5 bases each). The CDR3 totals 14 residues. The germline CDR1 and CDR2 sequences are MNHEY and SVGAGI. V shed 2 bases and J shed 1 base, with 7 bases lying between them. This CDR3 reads CASSYLGGTDTQYF. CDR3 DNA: TGTGCCAGCAGTTACCTGGGGGGCACAGATACGCAGTATTTT.

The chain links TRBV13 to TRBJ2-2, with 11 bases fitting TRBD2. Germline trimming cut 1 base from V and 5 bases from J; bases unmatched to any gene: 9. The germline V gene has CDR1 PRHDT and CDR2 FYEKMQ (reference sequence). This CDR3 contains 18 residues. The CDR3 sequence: CASSLESWLAGGTGELFF. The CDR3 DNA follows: TGTGCCAGCAGCTTAGAATCCTGGCTAGCGGGAGGTACCGGGGAGCTGTTTTTT. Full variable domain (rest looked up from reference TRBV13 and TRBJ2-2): AAGVIQSPRHLIKEKRETATLKCYPIPRHDTVYWYQQGPGQDPQFLISFYEKMQSDKGSIPDRFSAQQFSDYHSELNMSSLELGDSALYFCASSLESWLAGGTGELFFGEGSRLTVL.